These 31 T cell receptor beta chains were sequenced from one sample in a study of blood T cell repertoires in COVID-19 (dated by TCRdb to about 2020). Library prep was done by the immunoSEQ multiplex PCR assay. TCRdb stores this immuneACCESS table with in-frame sequences only. Part of the clones is absent; in the studies checked, under half of the shortfall reflects unresolved V genes, and no reason is known for the rest. The sample profile shows about 300,000 clones; roughly 85% of them were found once. In total, the top ten clones hold roughly 2.7% of the sample. Sequenced input: PBMCs or T cells enriched from blood (not recorded which). Every receptor here comes from a woman between 50 and 59 years old who had recovered from COVID-19.

The V and J genes are TRBV5-1 and TRBJ2-3, with D uncertain. In germline, CDR1 is SGHRS, CDR2 YFSETQ. The CDR3 is 14 amino acids. V was cut by 0 bases and J by 0 bases, with 5 bases left in between. CDR3 bases: TGCGCCAGCAGCTTGGAGCTAAGCACAGATACGCAGTATTTT. Translated: CASSLELSTDTQYF.

J is TRBJ1-5 and V is TRBV7-2, with TRBD1 matching 7 bases. Germline lookup yields CDR1 SGHTA and CDR2 FQGNSA. Unmatched junction bases numbered 9, after V lost 4 bases and J lost 12 bases. The CDR3 has 13 residues. The CDR3 DNA sequence: TGTGCCAGCAGCTCGTACCTGGACAGGAACCAGCATTTT. Translating it yields CASSSYLDRNQHF.

This clone has only a few counts. The rearrangement uses TRBV13 and TRBJ1-1, with no clear D. In germline, CDR1 is PRHDT, CDR2 FYEKMQ (reference sequence). The germline V and J ends were trimmed by 0 bases and 0 bases, with 14 bases remaining between them. The CDR3 loop spans 17 amino acids. CDR3 loop: CASSLGGLWGMNTEAFF. Here the CDR3 DNA reads TGTGCCAGCAGCTTAGGCGGACTTTGGGGTATGAACACTGAAGCTTTCTTT.

The CDR3 bases are TGTGCCACCAGTGATTTTGAGGGTGGGGTATTGAACACCGGGGAGCTGTTTTTT. Translating gives CATSDFEGGVLNTGELFF. V and J are TRBV24-1 and TRBJ2-2, with D possibly matching TRBD2 (5 bases). CDR1 and CDR2 from the germline V gene are KGHDR and SFDVKD. The ends were cut back, 1 base at V and 1 base at J, with 15 bases in the middle. The CDR3 has 18 residues.

V usage is TRBV27 and J usage is TRBJ1-4; D is ambiguous. Germline CDR1 and CDR2: MNHEY and SMNVEV (reference sequence). The CDR3 runs to 16 residues. Between the trimmed V and J ends, which lost 6 bases and 0 bases, there was a span of 14 bases. The CDR3 loop is CASRDEGTTTNEKLFF. The CDR3 bases are TGTGCCAGCAGGGACGAGGGAACAACAACTAATGAAAAACTGTTTTTT.

In nucleotides, the CDR3 is TGCAGCGTTGAAAGGGACACCTATGGCTACACCTTC. Translated: CSVERDTYGYTF. The V gene is TRBV29-1, the J gene TRBJ1-2; the D gene is possibly TRBD1 (6 bases). The germline V gene has CDR1 SQVTM and CDR2 ANQGSEA. The CDR3 runs to 12 residues. Trimming removed 2 bases from V and 4 bases from J, with 8 bases in between.

The chain recombines TRBV7-8 with TRBJ2-2; 10 bases map to TRBD1. CDR1 is SGHVS, CDR2 FQNEAQ, per germline. This CDR3 comprises 20 residues. Trimming took 3 bases from V and 1 from J; bases not matched to a gene: 14. The CDR3 bases are TGTGCCAGCAGCTTGAGGGACAGGGGCAGCATCGCCGTGAACACCGGGGAGCTGTTTTTT. Translated, it gives CASSLRDRGSIAVNTGELFF.

The chain joins TRBV7-9 to TRBJ1-4; no clear D. The CDR3 is made up of 15 amino acids. Germline CDR1 reads SEHNR; CDR2 reads FQNEAQ (reference sequence). V gave up 5 bases and J gave up 5 bases, with 15 bases separating them. In nucleotides, the CDR3 is TGTGCCAGCAGCCCCCACAATACCGTAAATGAAAAACTGTTTTTT. Translation gives CASSPHNTVNEKLFF.

This chain joins TRBV28 and TRBJ2-2, with D unclear. The germline V gene encodes CDR1 MDHEN and CDR2 SYDVKM. This CDR3 contains 16 residues. V was pared by 4 bases and J by 6 bases, with 18 bases between. The CDR3 loop is CASSSSVGFEPGELFF. DNA of the CDR3: TGTGCCAGCAGTTCCTCAGTCGGGTTTGAGCCCGGGGAGCTGTTTTTT. Based on the CDR3 plus reference TRBV28 and TRBJ2-2, the full variable domain is DVKVTQSSRYLVKRTGEKVFLECVQDMDHENMFWYRQDPGLGLRLIYFSYDVKMKEKGDIPEGYSVSREKKERFSLILESASTNQTSMYLCASSSSVGFEPGELFFGEGSRLTVL.

This clone was seen only a few times. This chain uses TRBV24-1 with TRBJ2-3; TRBD2 agrees at 8 bases. Per germline, CDR1 KGHDR and CDR2 SFDVKD. Losses at the gene ends were 3 bases for V and 4 bases for J; bases not matched to a gene: 8. The CDR3 has 16 residues. CDR3 loop: CATSDPGTRRPDTQYF. The CDR3 DNA reads as TGTGCCACCAGTGATCCCGGGACTAGGAGGCCAGATACGCAGTATTTT.

The V and J genes are TRBV6-5 and TRBJ2-1; possibly TRBD2 for D (7 bases). Germline CDR1 MNHEY, CDR2 SVGAGI. V was pared by 5 bases and J by 7 bases, with 15 bases between. The CDR3 sequence is 14 residues long. Written as DNA, the CDR3 is TGTGCCAGCAGTAGGGGGGGCCAACGAAATGAGCAGTTCTTC. Encoded protein: CASSRGGQRNEQFF.

The chain joins TRBV10-3 to TRBJ1-2, with 9 bases aligning to TRBD1. The CDR3 has 15 amino acids. Trimming at V came to 4 bases and at J to 3 bases, leaving 6 bases not matched to a gene. Looked up from germline, CDR1 is ENHRY and CDR2 is SYGVKD. The CDR3 here is CAISASRDRDYGYTF. The CDR3 DNA follows: TGTGCCATCAGTGCATCCCGGGACAGGGACTATGGCTACACCTTC.

The J gene is TRBJ2-2, the V gene TRBV5-1; 10 positions match TRBD2. This CDR3 has 16 residues. From germline, CDR1 is SGHRS and CDR2 YFSETQ. Trimming took 2 bases from V and 1 from J; bases not matched to a gene: 2. The CDR3 DNA reads TGCGCCAGCAGCTTCATAGCGGGGGGGAACACCGGGGAGCTGTTTTTT. This translates into CASSFIAGGNTGELFF.

J is TRBJ2-7 and V is TRBV7-9; perhaps TRBD2 as D (5 bases). Germline CDR1 reads SEHNR; CDR2 reads FQNEAQ (reference sequence). The CDR3 consists of 14 residues. The V gene lost 1 base and the J gene lost 10 bases, with 17 bases spanning the gap. This CDR3 is CASSLVSAVASQYF. Here the CDR3 DNA reads TGTGCCAGCAGCTTAGTGTCAGCGGTCGCATCCCAGTACTTC. Variable domain in full (rest from reference TRBV7-9 and TRBJ2-7): DTGVSQNPRHKITKRGQNVTFRCDPISEHNRLYWYRQTLGQGPEFLTYFQNEAQLEKSRLLSDRFSAERPKGSFSTLEIQRTEQGDSAMYLCASSLVSAVASQYFGPGTRLTVT.

V gene TRBV24-1 combines with J gene TRBJ1-1; possibly TRBD1 for D (6 bases). V was shortened by 4 bases and J by 7 bases, with 9 bases between the two germline ends. The length of the CDR3 is 12 residues. Per germline, CDR1 KGHDR and CDR2 SFDVKD. In nucleotides, the CDR3 is TGTGCCACCAGTGAGCCGACAGGTGAAGCTTTCTTT. This codes for CATSEPTGEAFF.

The rearrangement uses TRBV5-1 and TRBJ1-1; D not resolved. Germline V gene data show CDR1 as SGHRS and CDR2 as YFSETQ. Trimming removed 2 bases at V and 11 bases at J, with 13 bases between. CDR3 length: 12 residues. In nucleotides, the CDR3 is TGCGCCAGCAGCTTAAATAGTGGGAGGGCTTTCTTT. Its translation: CASSLNSGRAFF.

This clone was counted between two and nine times. The V gene is TRBV5-1, the J gene TRBJ1-1; 7 bases fit TRBD1. Trimming cost V 3 bases and J 3 bases; bases outside gene matches: 2. CDR1 is SGHRS, CDR2 YFSETQ, per germline. The CDR3 length is 13 residues. The DNA for the CDR3 is TGCGCCAGCAGCTATACAGGGGACACTGAAGCTTTCTTT. Amino acids: CASSYTGDTEAFF.

The V gene is TRBV11-3, the J gene TRBJ1-1; 7 nucleotides agree with TRBD1. Germline V gives CDR1 SGHNT, CDR2 YENEEA. CDR3 length: 15 residues. Losses at the gene ends were 2 bases for V and 1 base for J; bases not matched to a gene: 4. The CDR3 DNA reads TGTGCCAGCAGCTTATCCGGGACAGCGAACACTGAAGCTTTCTTT. Translation gives CASSLSGTANTEAFF.

The rearrangement joins TRBV5-6 to TRBJ1-2; D is possibly TRBD1 (6 bases). V shed 1 base and J shed 4 bases, with 14 bases lying between them. CDR1 and CDR2 from the germline V gene are SGHDT and YYEEEE. CDR3 size: 15 residues. The CDR3 region has the DNA TGTGCCAGCAGCTTGTCGACAGGTGAGCTCTATGGCTACACCTTC. It yields the protein CASSLSTGELYGYTF. Drawing the rest from reference TRBV5-6 and TRBJ1-2, the complete variable domain is DAGVTQSPTHLIKTRGQQVTLRCSPKSGHDTVSWYQQALGQGPQFIFQYYEEEERQRGNFPDRFSGHQFPNYSSELNVNALLLGDSALYLCASSLSTGELYGYTFGSGTRLTVV.

The V call is TRBV20-1, the J call TRBJ1-2; D might be TRBD1 (6 bases). In germline, CDR1 is DFQATT, CDR2 SNEGSKA (reference sequence). The V end was cut by 3 bases, the J end by 4 bases, with 12 bases between. This CDR3 region has 13 residues. CDR3 residues: CSASLRTAYGYTF. The CDR3, as DNA: TGCAGTGCTAGTCTCCGGACAGCCTATGGCTACACCTTC.

The chain is built from TRBV24-1 and TRBJ2-3, with D tentatively TRBD1 (5 bases). Between the trimmed V and J ends, which lost 0 bases and 0 bases, there was a span of 9 bases. CDR1 is KGHDR and CDR2 is SFDVKD in the germline V gene. The CDR3 runs to 16 residues. The CDR3 spells CATSDLTGRSTDTQYF. Here the CDR3 DNA reads TGTGCCACCAGTGATTTGACAGGCCGAAGCACAGATACGCAGTATTTT.

In this sample, this clone turned up a few times. The chain links TRBV7-2 to TRBJ1-1, with TRBD1 matching over 8 bases. The V and J ends lost 2 bases and 4 bases, in that order; junction bases with no gene match: 6. The germline V gene has CDR1 SGHTA and CDR2 FQGNSA. The CDR3 totals 15 residues. The CDR3 DNA reads as TGTGCCAGCAGCTTATTGGACAGGGAAACCACTGAAGCTTTCTTT. Encoded protein: CASSLLDRETTEAFF.

This clone was found a few times. This sequence joins TRBV5-1 and TRBJ1-2; D is perhaps TRBD1 (6 bases). Germline assignment: CDR1 SGHRS and CDR2 YFSETQ. CDR3 size: 14 residues. V shed 6 bases and J shed 7 bases, with 19 bases lying between them. The CDR3 here is CASTLQTGNRGYTF. CDR3 nucleotide sequence: TGCGCCAGCACCCTACAGACAGGTAATCGTGGCTACACCTTC.

V usage is TRBV7-6 and J usage is TRBJ2-1, with 9 positions matching TRBD1. The J segment lost 7 bases and the V segment lost 5 bases, leaving 9 bases of the junction unmatched. CDR1 and CDR2 from the germline V gene are SGHVS and FNYEAQ. The CDR3 has 15 residues. The CDR3 nucleotides read TGTGCCAGCAGCCCGTTCCGGGACAGGGCTAATGAGCAGTTCTTC. This translates into CASSPFRDRANEQFF.

J is TRBJ2-7 and V is TRBV27; 8 bases match TRBD1. V was pared by 2 bases and J by 6 bases, with 6 bases of the junction left unmatched. This CDR3 region has 14 residues. Germline CDR1 MNHEY, CDR2 SMNVEV (reference sequence). CDR3 loop: CASSLISGGVEQYF. CDR3 nucleotide sequence: TGTGCCAGCAGTTTAATATCAGGGGGCGTCGAGCAGTACTTC.

This chain uses TRBV5-4 with TRBJ2-7; TRBD2 matches at 12 bases. This CDR3 has 17 amino acids. Looked up from germline, CDR1 is SGHNT and CDR2 is YYREEE (reference sequence). V trimming: 0 bases; J trimming: 0 bases; junction bases outside the gene matches: 4. The CDR3 bases are TGTGCCAGCAGCTTGGATCTAGCGGGGGGGAGCTCCTACGAGCAGTACTTC. Translation gives CASSLDLAGGSSYEQYF. Variable domain in full (rest from reference TRBV5-4 and TRBJ2-7): ETGVTQSPTHLIKTRGQQVTLRCSSQSGHNTVSWYQQALGQGPQFIFQYYREEENGRGNFPPRFSGLQFPNYSSELNVNALELDDSALYLCASSLDLAGGSSYEQYFGPGTRLTVT.

This clone was observed a few times. This chain links TRBV9 with TRBJ2-5; 8 positions agree with TRBD2. V lost 0 bases to trimming and J lost 5 bases; unmatched junction nucleotides: 9. This CDR3 is 16 amino acids long. Germline V gene data show CDR1 as SGDLS and CDR2 as YYNGEE. The CDR3 bases are TGTGCCAGCAGCGTAGGGTTGCGGGAGGTCCGGGAGACCCAGTACTTC. Its translation is CASSVGLREVRETQYF.

This clone was observed once. The chain couples TRBV4-1 to TRBJ2-4, with 9 nucleotides matching TRBD2. This CDR3 spans 17 amino acids. The germline gives CDR1 MGHRA, CDR2 YSYEKL. Unmatched junction bases numbered 3, after V lost 0 bases and J lost 0 bases. CDR3 nucleotide sequence: TGCGCCAGCAGCCAAGAGCCTAGCGGGGTAGCCAAAAACATTCAGTACTTC. Amino acid sequence: CASSQEPSGVAKNIQYF.

This sequence joins TRBV15 and TRBJ2-7; D not certain. The CDR3 has 12 residues. V was trimmed by 8 bases and J by 2 bases, leaving 10 bases between them. CDR1 LNHNV and CDR2 YYDKDF come from the germline V gene (reference sequence). DNA of the CDR3: TGTGCCACCGCCCACTTTACCTACGAGCAGTACTTC. Translation: CATAHFTYEQYF. Using reference TRBV15 and TRBJ2-7 for the parts outside the CDR3, the full variable domain is DAMVIQNPRYQVTQFGKPVTLSCSQTLNHNVMYWYQQKSSQAPKLLFHYYDKDFNNEADTPDNFQSRRPNTSFCFLDIRSPGLGDTAMYLCATAHFTYEQYFGPGTRLTVT.

The chain has TRBV10-2 and TRBJ1-4, with D possibly matching TRBD1 (6 bases). Trimming took off 4 bases at V and 6 bases at J, with 6 bases between the two ends. Germline CDR1 is WSHSY and CDR2 is SAAADI. CDR3 length: 12 amino acids. The CDR3 DNA reads as TGCGCCAGCAGTGGGGGGCATGAAAAACTGTTTTTT. It yields the protein CASSGGHEKLFF.

V gene TRBV7-9 combines with J gene TRBJ1-4; TRBD1 is a possible D gene (5 bases). CDR1 and CDR2 (germline): SEHNR, FQNEAQ (reference sequence). The CDR3 has 15 residues. Trimming removed 5 bases from V and 0 bases from J, with 10 bases in between. CDR3 loop: CASSGQGATNEKLFF. In nucleotides, the CDR3 is TGTGCCAGCAGCGGTCAGGGTGCAACTAATGAAAAACTGTTTTTT.